This T cell receptor beta chain is drawn from a study of multiple sclerosis patients with progressive multifocal leukoencephalopathy. Study-level results: It is unclear whether the findings reflect JC virus infection or general immunocompromise.

About this clone: Its matching antigen is unknown.

Produced via immunoSEQ multiplex PCR; TCRdb's table is partial and in-frame only. The sample gives about 25,000 clones, about 91% of which show up once; approximately 2% is in the top ten. CDR1 and CDR2 (germline): MNHNY, SVGAGI (reference sequence). The CDR3 extends over 14 amino acids. V shed 4 bases and J shed 9 bases, with 16 bases lying between them. Noted time point: around eleven months of natalizumab therapy. Sequencing was performed on PBMCs, taken from a patient treated with natalizumab. The clonotype comes from a man aged 30 to 45 with multiple sclerosis. This rearrangement joins TRBV6-6 to TRBJ2-1, with TRBD1 as a possible D gene (5 bases). The CDR3 nucleotides are TGTGCCAGCAGTTTCCCGGGTCAGGGATCTGAGCAGTTCTTC. Translating it yields CASSFPGQGSEQFF.